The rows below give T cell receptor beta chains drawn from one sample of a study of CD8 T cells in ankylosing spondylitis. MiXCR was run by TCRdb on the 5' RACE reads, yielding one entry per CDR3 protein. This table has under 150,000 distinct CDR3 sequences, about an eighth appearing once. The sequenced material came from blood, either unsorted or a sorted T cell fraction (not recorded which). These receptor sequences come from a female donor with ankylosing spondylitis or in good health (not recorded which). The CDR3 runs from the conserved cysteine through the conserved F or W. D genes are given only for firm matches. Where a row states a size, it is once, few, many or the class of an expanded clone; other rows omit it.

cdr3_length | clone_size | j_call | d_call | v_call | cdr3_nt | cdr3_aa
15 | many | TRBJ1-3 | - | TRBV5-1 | TGCGCCAGCAGCTTGGCCTATCCCTCTGGAAACACCATATATTTT | CASSLAYPSGNTIYF
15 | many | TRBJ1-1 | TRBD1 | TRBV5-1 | TGCGCCAGCAGCTTGGGGTCCGGACAGGGTGCTGAAGCTTTCTTT | CASSLGSGQGAEAFF
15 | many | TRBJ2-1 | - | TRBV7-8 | TGTGCCAGCAGCAAAAGGGGGTCCTCCTACAATGAGCAGTTCTTC | CASSKRGSSYNEQFF
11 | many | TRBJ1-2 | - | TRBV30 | TGTGCCACCGGGACAAACTATGGCTACACCTTC | CATGTNYGYTF
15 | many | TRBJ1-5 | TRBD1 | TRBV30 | TGTGCCTGGAGCCGACAGGGGGGAGGAAATCAGCCCCAGCATTTT | CAWSRQGGGNQPQHF
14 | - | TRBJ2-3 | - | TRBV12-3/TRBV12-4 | TGTGCCAGCAGTTTCCGCGAAACTACAGATACGCTGTATTTT | CASSFRETTDTLYF
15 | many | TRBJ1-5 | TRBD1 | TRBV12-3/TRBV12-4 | TGTGCCAGCAGTAGCGGACAGGGTGGGAATCAGCCCCAGCATTTT | CASSSGQGGNQPQHF
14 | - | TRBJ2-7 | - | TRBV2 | TGTGCCAGCAGTGAAGAAATAGCCTCCTACGAGCAGTACTTC | CASSEEIASYEQYF
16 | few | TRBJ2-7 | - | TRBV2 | TGTGCCAGCAGTGTAGAAGGGGGAGCCATCACCTACGAGCAGTACTTC | CASSVEGGAITYEQYF
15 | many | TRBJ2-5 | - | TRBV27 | TGTGCCAGCAGTTTTTCTGGGCTGGCACAAGAGACCCAGTACTTC | CASSFSGLAQETQYF
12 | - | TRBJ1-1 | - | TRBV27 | TGTGCCAGCAACCTTCGGGGGACTGAAGCTTTCTTT | CASNLRGTEAFF
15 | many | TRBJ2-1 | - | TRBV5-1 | TGCGCCAGCAGCTTGAGGCCCTCTCAGGTCTATGAGCAGTTCTTC | CASSLRPSQVYEQFF
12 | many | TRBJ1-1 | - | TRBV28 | TGTGCCAGCAAGTTAGGGGGAACTGAAGCTTTCTTT | CASKLGGTEAFF
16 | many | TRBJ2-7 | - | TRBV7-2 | TGTGCCAGCAGCCCCGGCCGGGGAAGCAGATCCTACGAGCAGTACTTC | CASSPGRGSRSYEQYF
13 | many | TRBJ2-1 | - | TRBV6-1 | TGTGCCAGCAGGGGACAAGCGAGCCATGAGCAGTTCTTC | CASRGQASHEQFF
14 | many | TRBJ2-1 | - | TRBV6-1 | TGTGCCAGCACTATACACAGGGTTGACAATGAGCAGTTCTTC | CASTIHRVDNEQFF
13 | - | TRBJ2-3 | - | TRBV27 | TGTGCCAGCAGTTTCCTGGGTGAGGATACGCAGTATTTT | CASSFLGEDTQYF
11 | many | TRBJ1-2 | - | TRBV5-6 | TGTGCCAGCAGCGACAGAGATGGCTACACCTTC | CASSDRDGYTF
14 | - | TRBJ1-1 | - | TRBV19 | TGTGCCAGTAGTTTCCAGGGTAGTCACACTGAAGCTTTCTTT | CASSFQGSHTEAFF
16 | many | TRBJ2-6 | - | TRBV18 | TGTGCCAGCTCACCCAGGACCTATCAGGCGGCCAACGTCCTGACTTTC | CASSPRTYQAANVLTF
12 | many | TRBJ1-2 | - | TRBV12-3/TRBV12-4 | TGTGCCAGCAGTTTAGGACAGAAGGACTACACCTTC | CASSLGQKDYTF
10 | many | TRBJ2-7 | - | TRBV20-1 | TGCAGTGCCGGGACAAACGAGCAGTACTTC | CSAGTNEQYF
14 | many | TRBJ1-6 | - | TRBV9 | TGTGCCAGCAGCGTAGCTTCGGGGAGATCACCCCTCCACTTT | CASSVASGRSPLHF
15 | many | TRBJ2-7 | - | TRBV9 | TGTGCCAGCAGCGTAGGTCTGGATTCAACCTACGAGCAGTACTTC | CASSVGLDSTYEQYF